The TCR beta chain described here comes from a study of blood T cells in healthy people across ages. Study results and limitations: Researchers deemed the diversity estimates from one million T cells underestimates. TCR beta diversity correlated strongly with naive T cell percentage.

V was cut by 5 bases and J by 3 bases, with 6 bases left in between. The CDR3 loop spans 11 amino acids. Germline V gives CDR1 SQVTM, CDR2 ANQGSEA. Next came a second PCR, run for roughly 7 to 12 cycles, which used a sample-barcoded 5' primer along with a J-beta primer mix. Each sample provided no less than 2.5 million CDR3-containing paired-end reads. A single record per CDR3 protein comes from TCRdb applying MiXCR to the 5' RACE reads. The sample yields roughly 720,000 distinct CDR3 sequences, 53% seen once. The table lists this clonotype with many counts. Its target is unknown. Sequences were obtained from blood. The V and J genes are TRBV29-1 and TRBJ2-3; no firm D call. The TCR was taken from a man older than 75 in good health. The CDR3, as DNA: TGCAGCGTTAGTCAGACAGATACGCAGTATTTT. This codes for CSVSQTDTQYF.